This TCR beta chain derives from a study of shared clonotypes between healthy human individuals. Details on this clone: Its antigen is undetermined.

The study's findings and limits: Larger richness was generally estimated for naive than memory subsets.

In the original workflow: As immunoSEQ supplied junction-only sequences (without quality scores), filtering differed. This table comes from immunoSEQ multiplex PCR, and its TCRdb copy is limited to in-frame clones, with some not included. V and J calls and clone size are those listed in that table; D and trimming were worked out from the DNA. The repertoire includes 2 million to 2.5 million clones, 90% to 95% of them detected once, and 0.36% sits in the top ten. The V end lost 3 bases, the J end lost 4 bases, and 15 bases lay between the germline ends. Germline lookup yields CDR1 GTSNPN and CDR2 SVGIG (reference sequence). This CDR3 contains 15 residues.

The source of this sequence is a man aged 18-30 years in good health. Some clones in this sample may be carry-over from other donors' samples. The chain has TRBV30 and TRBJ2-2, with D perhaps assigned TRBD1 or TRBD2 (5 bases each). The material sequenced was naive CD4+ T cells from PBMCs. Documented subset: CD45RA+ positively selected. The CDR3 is CAWRPMGVSTGELFF. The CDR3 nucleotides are TGTGCCTGGAGACCCATGGGGGTTAGCACCGGGGAGCTGTTTTTT.